This T cell receptor beta chain was sequenced for a study of beta chain features in type 1 diabetes. Findings of the study overall: Patients with Type 1 diabetes showed moderately but significantly shorter TCRB CDR3s in all four CD4+ subsets.

Per germline, CDR1 MDHEN and CDR2 SYDVKM. The V segment lost 5 bases and the J segment 0 bases; nucleotides outside the gene matches: 7. This CDR3 has 16 amino acids. Every isolated RNA sample was fully reverse transcribed, so sequencing captured expressed TCRB transcripts. The table came from immunoSEQ multiplex PCR; TCRdb's copy has only in-frame clones and leaves some out. The sample has around 250,000 clones, approximately 15% seen once. Of note for this clone: The antigen is not known.

The sequence was collected from a man younger than 45 with type 1 diabetes. Sequenced input: naive CD4+ T cells from blood. The V and J genes are TRBV28 and TRBJ2-7; 10 nucleotides align to TRBD1. The CDR3 DNA is TGTGCCAGCAGTCCATTGGGACAGGGGAGCTCCTACGAGCAGTACTTC. Protein sequence: CASSPLGQGSSYEQYF.